A single sample is the source of the 2 T cell receptor beta chains below, sequenced in a study of chemoradiotherapy in HPV16-positive cancers. Repertoires were generated with immunoSEQ multiplex PCR, while TCRdb's copy carries only in-frame clones and drops some. The profile shows 40,000 or so clones, about 77% of them singletons. This specimen consisted of blood, obtained from a patient who underwent chemoradiotherapy. The receptors originated from a human donor with HPV-associated anogenital cancer.

This clone was recorded once. This chain links TRBV7-9 with TRBJ2-1; 7 positions match TRBD2. The CDR3 is 14 amino acids. Trimming took 3 bases from V and 7 from J; bases not matched to a gene: 6. Germline assignment: CDR1 SEHNR and CDR2 FQNEAQ (reference sequence). The CDR3: CASSFAGVGNEQFF. CDR3 nucleotide sequence: TGTGCCAGCAGCTTCGCGGGAGTAGGGAATGAGCAGTTCTTC. The full variable domain, completed using reference TRBV7-9 and TRBJ2-1, is DTGVSQNPRHKITKRGQNVTFRCDPISEHNRLYWYRQTLGQGPEFLTYFQNEAQLEKSRLLSDRFSAERPKGSFSTLEIQRTEQGDSAMYLCASSFAGVGNEQFFGPGTRLTVL.

Regarding this clone: Other nucleotide sequences from this sample produce the same CDR3. This chain joins TRBV5-1 and TRBJ2-7; D is possibly TRBD1 or TRBD2 (6 bases each). CDR3 length: 18 residues. CDR1 SGHRS and CDR2 YFSETQ come from the germline V gene. V dropped 5 bases and J dropped 0 bases, with 24 bases sitting between them. The CDR3 sequence: CASSPGALGRSGSYEQYF. The CDR3 DNA reads TGCGCCAGCAGTCCGGGGGCTCTTGGGCGATCTGGCTCCTACGAGCAGTACTTC. The full variable domain, in which reference TRBV5-1 and TRBJ2-7 provide the parts outside the CDR3, is KAGVTQTPRYLIKTRGQQVTLSCSPISGHRSVSWYQQTPGQGLQFLFEYFSETQRNKGNFPGRFSGRQFSNSRSEMNVSTLELGDSALYLCASSPGALGRSGSYEQYFGPGTRLTVT.